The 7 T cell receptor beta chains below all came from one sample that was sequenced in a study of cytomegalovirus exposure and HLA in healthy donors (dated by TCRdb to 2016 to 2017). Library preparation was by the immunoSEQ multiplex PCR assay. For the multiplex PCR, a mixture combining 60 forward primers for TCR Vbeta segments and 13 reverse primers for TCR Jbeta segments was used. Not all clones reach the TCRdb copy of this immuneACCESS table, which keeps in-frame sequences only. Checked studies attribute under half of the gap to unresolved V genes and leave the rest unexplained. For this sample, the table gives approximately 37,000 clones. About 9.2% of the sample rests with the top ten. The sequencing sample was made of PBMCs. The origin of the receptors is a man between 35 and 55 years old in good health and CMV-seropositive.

The CDR3 coding sequence is TGTGCCAGCAGCCAAGGCGGGCTGGCCTACGAGCAGTACTTC. It yields the protein CASSQGGLAYEQYF. V is TRBV4-2 and J is TRBJ2-7, with a tentative D call TRBD2 (5 bases). The length of the CDR3 is 14 residues. Between the trimmed V and J ends, which lost 1 base and 2 bases, there was a span of 9 bases. CDR1 and CDR2 (germline): LGHNA, YNFKEQ.

CDR3 sequence: CASSPGDRGKYF. CDR3 coding DNA: TGTGCCAGCAGCCCTGGGGACAGGGGGAAGTACTTC. J is TRBJ2-5 and V is TRBV5-8; 11 bases match TRBD1. This CDR3 has 12 amino acids. V lost 4 bases, J lost 12 bases, and 5 bases stayed unmatched. Germline V gene lookup returns CDR1 SGHTS and CDR2 YDEGEE.

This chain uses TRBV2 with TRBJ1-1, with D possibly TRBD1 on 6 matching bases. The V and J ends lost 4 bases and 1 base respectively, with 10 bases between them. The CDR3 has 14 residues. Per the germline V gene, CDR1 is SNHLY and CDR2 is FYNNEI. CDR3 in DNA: TGTGCCAGCAGTGGGACAGCTTGGAACACTGAAGCTTTCTTT. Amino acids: CASSGTAWNTEAFF.

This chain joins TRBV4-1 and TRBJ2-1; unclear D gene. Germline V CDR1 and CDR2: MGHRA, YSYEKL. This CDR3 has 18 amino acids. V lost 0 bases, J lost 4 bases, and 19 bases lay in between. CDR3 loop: CASSQDPASDRWYNEQFF. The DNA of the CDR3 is TGCGCCAGCAGCCAAGATCCGGCCAGCGACCGGTGGTACAATGAGCAGTTCTTC.

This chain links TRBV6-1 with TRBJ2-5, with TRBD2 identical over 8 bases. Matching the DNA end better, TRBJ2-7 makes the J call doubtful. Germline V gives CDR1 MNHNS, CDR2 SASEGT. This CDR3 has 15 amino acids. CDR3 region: CASSEASGGGGEQYF. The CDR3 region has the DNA TGTGCCAGCAGTGAAGCGTCGGGGGGGGGAGGCGAGCAGTACTTC.

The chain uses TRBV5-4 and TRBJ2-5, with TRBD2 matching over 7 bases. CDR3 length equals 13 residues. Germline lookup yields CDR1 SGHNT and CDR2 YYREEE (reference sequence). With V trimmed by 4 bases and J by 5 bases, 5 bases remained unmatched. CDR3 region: CASSLRESETQYF. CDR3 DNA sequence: TGTGCCAGCAGCCTGCGGGAGTCGGAGACCCAGTACTTC.

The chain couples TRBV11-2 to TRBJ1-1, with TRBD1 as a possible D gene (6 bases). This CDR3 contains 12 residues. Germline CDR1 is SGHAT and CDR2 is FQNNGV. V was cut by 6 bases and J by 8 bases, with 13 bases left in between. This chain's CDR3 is CASRPTGTEAFF. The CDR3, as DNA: TGTGCCAGCAGGCCGACCGGGACAGAAGCTTTCTTT.